The rows below give T cell receptor beta chains drawn from one sample of a study of blood T cell repertoires in COVID-19. Only in-frame clones appear in the TCRdb table, and some are missing; sequencing was by immunoSEQ multiplex PCR. The sample carries some 150,000 clones, about 83% recorded once. The sequencing sample was made of PBMCs or T cells enriched from blood (not recorded which). These receptors all stem from a woman between 50 and 59 years old who had been exposed to COVID-19. CDR3s include the opening cysteine and the closing phenylalanine or tryptophan. D genes are given only for firm matches. Clone size is not always given. Where it is, it says once, few, many or a class for expanded clones.

abundance	v_gene	j_gene	d_gene	CDR3nt	CDR3aa
-	TRBV12-3/TRBV12-4	TRBJ1-2	-	TGTGCCAGCAGTTTGGGCCTCGGTGGCTACACCTTC	CASSLGLGGYTF
-	TRBV27	TRBJ2-7	-	TGTGCCAGCAGCCCCAGCAGGGGCCCATACGAGCAGTACTTC	CASSPSRGPYEQYF
many	TRBV9	TRBJ2-1	-	TGTGCCAGCAGCGTTAGCTACCGGGTCTACAATGAGCAGTTCTTC	CASSVSYRVYNEQFF
-	TRBV9	TRBJ2-1	TRBD2	TGTGCCAGCAGCGTAGACAGCGGGAGAAGTAATGAGCAGTTCTTC	CASSVDSGRSNEQFF
-	TRBV4-1	TRBJ1-2	-	TGCGCCAGCACCCAAAACCCGGCGGACTATGGCTACACCTTC	CASTQNPADYGYTF
-	TRBV6-5	TRBJ2-5	TRBD2	TGTGCCAGCAGTTACGGGACTAGCGGGAGCCGAGAGACCCAGTACTTC	CASSYGTSGSRETQYF
-	TRBV12-3/TRBV12-4	TRBJ2-1	-	TGTGCCAGCAGTCTACTTAGCAATGAGCAGTTCTTC	CASSLLSNEQFF
-	TRBV7-9	TRBJ1-1	-	TGTGCCAGCAGCTTAGGTGGGCACACTGAAGCTTTCTTT	CASSLGGHTEAFF
-	TRBV13	TRBJ1-3	TRBD1	TGTGCCAGCAGCTCCGACGGACAGGGACAAAACACCATATATTTT	CASSSDGQGQNTIYF
-	TRBV30	TRBJ2-7	-	TGTGCCTTCTCCGGGGCCTACGAGCAGTACTTC	CAFSGAYEQYF
-	TRBV27	TRBJ1-6	-	TGTGCCAGCAGGGACCCAGGGATAGGCTATAATTCACCCCTCCACTTT	CASRDPGIGYNSPLHF
once	TRBV2	TRBJ2-2	TRBD2	TGTGCCAGCAGTGAAAGAGGGCTAGCGGGAGGGGCGCGTACCGGGGAGCTGTTTTTT	CASSERGLAGGARTGELFF
-	TRBV5-6	TRBJ1-4	TRBD1	TGTGCCAGCAGCATGGGACAGGGGGCACGGGAAAAACTGTTTTTT	CASSMGQGAREKLFF
few	TRBV19	TRBJ2-7	-	TGTGCCAGTAGTTCCCAGACACAAACCTACGAGCAGTACTTC	CASSSQTQTYEQYF
-	TRBV3-1/TRBV3-2	TRBJ2-5	TRBD2	TGTGCCAGCAGCCAACCCGGGGCGGGGGGGCAAGAGACCCAGTACTTC	CASSQPGAGGQETQYF
-	TRBV5-5	TRBJ2-1	TRBD2	TGTGCCAGCAGCTATCTCGCGGGGGGCCTAGCGGGTTATGAGCAGTTCTTC	CASSYLAGGLAGYEQFF
-	TRBV3-1/TRBV3-2	TRBJ1-2	TRBD1	TGTGCCAGCAGCCAAGATCTTCCGGACAGGGACGAAGGCTACACCTTC	CASSQDLPDRDEGYTF
-	TRBV29-1	TRBJ2-1	TRBD2	TGCAGCGTTAAGGTAGCGGGGGGACGTTACAATGAGCAGTTCTTC	CSVKVAGGRYNEQFF
-	TRBV6-5	TRBJ1-6	-	TGTGCCAGCAGTTACTCGAGGGATTCACCCCTCCACTTT	CASSYSRDSPLHF
once	TRBV19	TRBJ1-5	-	TGTGCCAGTAGTGGAGCAAAATATAGCAATCAGCCCCAGCATTTT	CASSGAKYSNQPQHF
once	TRBV6-5	TRBJ1-4	-	TGTGCCAGCAGCTCCGACAGGAATAATGAAAAACTGTTTTTT	CASSSDRNNEKLFF
-	TRBV5-6	TRBJ2-7	-	TGTGCCAGCAGCTTGGGAGGGGGGGCGGACTCCTACGAGCAGTACTTC	CASSLGGGADSYEQYF
-	TRBV7-2	TRBJ2-7	-	TGTGCCAGCAGCTTAGGGACAGCCGCGACCGAGCAGTACTTC	CASSLGTAATEQYF
-	TRBV6-5	TRBJ2-3	-	TGTGCCAGCAGTTACTCCCGGGAAACAGAGTATTTT	CASSYSRETEYF
-	TRBV19	TRBJ1-5	TRBD1	TGTGCCAGTAGTATAGGGGACAGCCGCAATCAGCCCCAGCATTTT	CASSIGDSRNQPQHF
-	TRBV6-4	TRBJ1-5	-	TGTGCCACCTACGGGGGCAATCAGCCCCAGCATTTT	CATYGGNQPQHF
-	TRBV19	TRBJ1-1	-	TGTGCCAGTAGTTCCCTGATGTGGACATTGAACACTGAAGCTTTCTTT	CASSSLMWTLNTEAFF
-	TRBV4-3	TRBJ1-5	-	TGCGCCAGCAGCCAAAGCGGGGGACCCGGTGAGGAGCCCCAGCATTTT	CASSQSGGPGEEPQHF
-	TRBV19	TRBJ2-1	TRBD2	TGTGCCAGTAGTCCTAGGACTAGCGCCTTCGGTGAGCAGTTCTTC	CASSPRTSAFGEQFF
-	TRBV21-1	TRBJ1-2	-	TGTGCCAGCAGCAAAGGAGACTATGGCTACACCTTC	CASSKGDYGYTF
-	TRBV19	TRBJ1-1	-	TGTGCCAGTAGTGCGGGGCGCCACACTGAAGCTTTCTTT	CASSAGRHTEAFF
few	TRBV7-8	TRBJ1-3	TRBD1	TGTGCCAGCAGCTCATGGACAGGGAGGGGAGGAAACACCATATATTTT	CASSSWTGRGGNTIYF